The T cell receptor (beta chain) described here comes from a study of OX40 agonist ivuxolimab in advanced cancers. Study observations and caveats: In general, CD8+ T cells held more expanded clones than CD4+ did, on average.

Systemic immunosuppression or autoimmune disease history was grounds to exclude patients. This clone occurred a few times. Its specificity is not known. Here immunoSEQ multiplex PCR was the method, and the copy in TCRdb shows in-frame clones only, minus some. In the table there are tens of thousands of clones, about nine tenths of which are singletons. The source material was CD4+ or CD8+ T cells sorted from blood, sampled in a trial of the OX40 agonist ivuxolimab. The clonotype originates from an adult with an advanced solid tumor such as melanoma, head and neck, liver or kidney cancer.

The DNA of the CDR3 is TGTGCCAGCAGCTTAGGGATGAACAATGAGCAGTTCTTC. Protein product: CASSLGMNNEQFF. The rearrangement links TRBV7-6 to TRBJ2-1; D is undetermined. The CDR3 extends over 13 amino acids. Germline loops: CDR1 SGHVS, CDR2 FNYEAQ. V lost 1 base, J lost 5 bases, and 6 bases lay in between. The whole variable domain, filled in from reference TRBV7-6 and TRBJ2-1, reads GAGVSQSPRYKVTKRGQDVALRCDPISGHVSLYWYRQALGQGPEFLTYFNYEAQQDKSGLPNDRFSAERPEGSISTLTIQRTEQRDSAMYRCASSLGMNNEQFFGPGTRLTVL.